Listed here are 22 T cell receptor beta chains from one sample, sequenced in a study of T cell repertoires in cytomegalovirus infection. The antigens of these receptors remain unknown. TCRdb independently ran MiXCR on the reads; one entry per CDR3 protein. The sample records roughly 120,000 distinct CDR3 sequences, 30% to 35% being singletons. The material was CD8+ T cells from cultured PBMCs, obtained from culture after CMV antigen stimulation. These receptors all come from a human donor in good health (CMV status not recorded). Some clones in this sample may be carry-over from other donors' samples.

This clonotype was seen repeatedly, ten times or more. This sequence joins TRBV6-1 and TRBJ2-2, with D possibly TRBD2 on 5 matching bases. From germline, CDR1 is MNHNS and CDR2 SASEGT. The CDR3 extends over 15 amino acids. Trimming left V 2 bases short and J 4 bases short, with 11 bases between. CDR3 nucleotides: TGTGCCAGCAGTGAAATATCGGGATCCACCGGGGAGCTGTTTTTT. The encoded protein is CASSEISGSTGELFF.

The V and J genes are TRBV7-3 and TRBJ2-2; D remains unclear. Germline CDR1 is SGHTA and CDR2 is FQGTGA. V was shortened by 3 bases and J by 3 bases, with 11 bases between the two germline ends. The CDR3 consists of 15 residues. Here the CDR3 DNA reads TGTGCCAGCAGCTTTCCGCCGATAGACACCGGGGAGCTGTTTTTT. Translated, it gives CASSFPPIDTGELFF.

The chain couples TRBV5-3 to TRBJ2-3; the D is unclear. TRBV5-3 counts as an open reading frame of uncertain function. This CDR3 is 11 amino acids long. The CDR3 bases are TGTGGCCCCGGTGTGGCAGATACGCAGTATTTT. It codes for CGPGVADTQYF.

As DNA, the CDR3 is TGTGCCAGCAGTTTCTCAGGTTTCCAGTCGAATGAGCAGTTCTTC. Amino acid sequence: CASSFSGFQSNEQFF. V gene TRBV12-3 or TRBV12-4 combines with J gene TRBJ2-1; no firm D call. The CDR3 sequence is 15 residues long. Trimming shortened V by 3 bases and J by 7 bases, and 16 bases separated the two germline ends.

This chain uses TRBV20-1 with TRBJ2-3, with D hard to call. V was trimmed by 1 base and J by 4 bases, leaving 15 bases between them. The CDR3 spans 15 residues. The germline gives CDR1 DFQATT, CDR2 SNEGSKA (reference sequence). The CDR3 reads CSARVPAYLADTQYF. Written as DNA, the CDR3 is TGCAGTGCTAGAGTCCCCGCCTACCTTGCAGATACGCAGTATTTT.

This rearrangement joins TRBV28 to TRBJ1-6; the D is unclear. The CDR3 extends over 14 amino acids. V was pared by 6 bases and J by 6 bases, with 12 bases between. Germline V gives CDR1 MDHEN, CDR2 SYDVKM. CDR3 in amino acids: CASRPETSNSPLHF. The CDR3 DNA follows: TGTGCCAGCAGACCAGAGACAAGTAATTCACCCCTCCACTTT.

This clonotype was counted only a few times. The rearrangement links TRBV12-3 or TRBV12-4 to TRBJ1-4; 8 bases are shared with TRBD1. V gave up 4 bases and J gave up 8 bases; unmatched junction bases: 6. This CDR3 spans 14 amino acids. The CDR3 coding sequence is TGTGCCAGCAGTTCGGACAGGGACCTGGAAAAACTGTTTTTT. Protein product: CASSSDRDLEKLFF.

This clonotype came up a few times. The V call is TRBV10-3, the J call TRBJ2-3; 10 bases fit TRBD2. The germline CDR1 and CDR2 sequences are ENHRY and SYGVKD. This CDR3 is 15 amino acids long. The ends lost 0 bases at V and 5 bases at J; junction bases unmatched: 2. The CDR3 reads CAISESSGGQDTQYF. The CDR3 DNA follows: TGTGCCATCAGTGAGTCTAGCGGGGGGCAAGATACGCAGTATTTT.

J is TRBJ1-1 and V is TRBV10-3; no reliable D call. V dropped 1 base and J dropped 3 bases, with 9 bases sitting between them. The CDR3 totals 14 residues. In germline, CDR1 is ENHRY, CDR2 SYGVKD. The CDR3 coding sequence is TGTGCCATCAGTGAGTATGACGGTTACACTGAAGCTTTCTTT. This gives the protein CAISEYDGYTEAFF.

The J gene is TRBJ2-1, the V gene TRBV11-2; tentative D call: TRBD1 (5 bases). V shed 0 bases and J shed 1 base, with 13 bases lying between them. This CDR3 spans 17 amino acids. CDR1 is SGHAT and CDR2 is FQNNGV in the germline V gene. This CDR3 reads CASSLDDRGLSYNEQFF. CDR3 DNA sequence: TGTGCCAGCAGCTTAGACGATAGGGGCCTGTCCTACAATGAGCAGTTCTTC.

This clonotype was found a few times. The chain has TRBV5-4 and TRBJ2-7; D possibly corresponds to TRBD1 (6 bases). V gave up 4 bases and J gave up 3 bases, with 17 bases separating them. Per the germline V gene, CDR1 is SGHNT and CDR2 is YYREEE (reference sequence). The CDR3 covers 15 residues. Written as DNA, the CDR3 is TGTGCCAGCAGCATTCGACCGGGACACCGCTACGAGCAGTACTTC. This gives the protein CASSIRPGHRYEQYF. Supplemented by reference TRBV5-4 and TRBJ2-7, the full variable domain reads ETGVTQSPTHLIKTRGQQVTLRCSSQSGHNTVSWYQQALGQGPQFIFQYYREEENGRGNFPPRFSGLQFPNYSSELNVNALELDDSALYLCASSIRPGHRYEQYFGPGTRLTVT.

V and J are TRBV28 and TRBJ2-1; perhaps D is TRBD1 or TRBD2 (6 bases each). The germline V gene has CDR1 MDHEN and CDR2 SYDVKM. CDR3 length equals 14 residues. Trimming took 6 bases from V and 9 from J, leaving 18 bases between them. In DNA form, the CDR3 reads TGTGCCAGCAGCCACCACAGGGAGGTGCGTGAGCAGTTCTTC. It translates to CASSHHREVREQFF.

This clonotype turned up a few times. The chain is built from TRBV7-9 and TRBJ2-3, with D perhaps being TRBD1 or TRBD2 (5 bases each). V dropped 5 bases and J dropped 6 bases, with 18 bases sitting between them. The CDR3 loop spans 15 amino acids. In germline, CDR1 is SEHNR, CDR2 FQNEAQ (reference sequence). The CDR3 here is CASSPHREGDDTQYF. The CDR3, as DNA: TGTGCCAGCAGCCCGCATCGGGAAGGGGACGATACGCAGTATTTT.

This clonotype was seen ten or more times. The chain carries TRBV12-3 or TRBV12-4 and TRBJ1-5, with D unclear. This CDR3 spans 14 amino acids. V dropped 5 bases and J dropped 3 bases, with 11 bases sitting between them. The CDR3 nucleotides are TGTGCCAGCAGTCGAGGGCTTTTCAATCAGCCCCAGCATTTT. It encodes CASSRGLFNQPQHF.

This clonotype has just a few counts. CDR3 sequence reads: CASSADRSSGNTIYF. The CDR3 coding sequence is TGTGCCAGCAGCGCGGACAGAAGCTCTGGAAACACCATATATTTT. The genes are TRBV7-2 and TRBJ1-3, with a possible D match to TRBD1 (6 bases). V was trimmed by 5 bases and J by 0 bases, leaving 11 bases between them. The CDR3 runs 15 residues. Germline assignment: CDR1 SGHTA and CDR2 FQGNSA.

The rearrangement joins TRBV10-3 to TRBJ1-1; the match to TRBD1 covers 8 bases. V was pared by 2 bases and J by 8 bases, with 4 bases of the junction left unmatched. The germline V gene has CDR1 ENHRY and CDR2 SYGVKD. This CDR3 region has 13 residues. The CDR3 is CAISEPTGDEAFF. CDR3 bases: TGTGCCATCAGTGAGCCGACAGGGGACGAAGCTTTCTTT.

The chain uses TRBV27 and TRBJ2-3, with 12 nucleotides matching TRBD2. With V trimmed by 6 bases and J by 8 bases, 15 bases remained unmatched. Germline V CDR1 and CDR2: MNHEY, SMNVEV (reference sequence). This CDR3 has 17 amino acids. CDR3 sequence (DNA): TGTGCCAGCAGCCAGAACGCCCCTAGCGGGGGGGTGTTTACGCAGTATTTT. Translation: CASSQNAPSGGVFTQYF.

The genes are TRBV10-3 and TRBJ1-1; 7 positions match TRBD1. The CDR3 consists of 14 residues. The ends lost 5 bases at V and 5 bases at J; junction bases unmatched: 8. Germline V lookup: CDR1 ENHRY, CDR2 SYGVKD. The CDR3 protein is CAISSTGLGTEAFF. The CDR3, as DNA: TGTGCCATCAGTTCGACAGGGTTGGGGACTGAAGCTTTCTTT.

Only a few counts were recorded for this clonotype. The chain uses TRBV7-6 and TRBJ2-1; 14 bases match TRBD2. Germline V gives CDR1 SGHVS, CDR2 FNYEAQ. V was clipped by 4 bases and J by 0 bases; unmatched bases: 14. This CDR3 region has 21 residues. The CDR3 DNA follows: TGTGCCAGCAGCTCCCCGTCCTCGGGACTAGCGGGGGCGAGCTCCTACAATGAGCAGTTCTTC. It yields the protein CASSSPSSGLAGASSYNEQFF.

The rearrangement joins TRBV2 to TRBJ2-7, with TRBD1 identical over 7 bases. This CDR3 contains 14 residues. V lost 9 bases, J lost 0 bases, and 8 bases stayed unmatched. Germline values: CDR1 SNHLY, CDR2 FYNNEI. This chain's CDR3 is CARARDRYSYEQYF. DNA for the CDR3: TGTGCCAGAGCCCGGGACAGATACTCCTACGAGCAGTACTTC.

The table lists this clonotype with many counts. The chain combines TRBV5-1 with TRBJ2-7, with TRBD1 matching over 11 bases. Trimming cost V 0 bases and J 1 base; bases outside gene matches: 3. Germline CDR1 and CDR2: SGHRS and YFSETQ. CDR3 length: 16 residues. CDR3 sequence reads: CASSLGTGGSSYEQYF. The CDR3 DNA is TGCGCCAGCAGCTTGGGGACAGGGGGCAGTTCCTACGAGCAGTACTTC.

There are many counts of this clonotype. This sequence joins TRBV7-2 and TRBJ1-4, with D perhaps matching TRBD1 (6 bases). CDR1 is SGHTA and CDR2 is FQGNSA in the germline V gene. The CDR3 totals 15 residues. V was pared by 2 bases and J by 10 bases, with 17 bases between. The CDR3 nucleotides read TGTGCCAGCAGCTTATCTGGCCAGGGGTATGGAAAACTGTTTTTT. This sequence encodes CASSLSGQGYGKLFF.